Shown below are 28 T cell receptor beta chains from a single sample sequenced in a study of CXCR3-negative and CXCR3-positive naive CD8 T cells. TRB cDNA libraries were made by UMI-labeled 5' RACE. TCRdb re-called the 5' RACE reads and gives one entry per CDR3 protein, without DNA. The sample data list 45,000 to 60,000 distinct CDR3 sequences. Source material: memory CD8+ T cells from blood. These receptors originate from a human donor in good health. Some clones in this sample may be carry-over from other donors' samples.

The chain links TRBV23-1 to TRBJ2-7; the D call of TRBD2 rests on TCRdb alone, since no DNA is present to check it. TRBV23-1 is reported as an ORF; its role is uncertain. CDR3 length: 15 residues. CDR3 amino acids: CASSQTSTTSHEQYF.

This chain links TRBV28 with TRBJ2-5; lacking DNA, the TRBD1 call made by TCRdb goes unchecked. CDR1 is MDHEN, CDR2 SYDVKM, per germline. This CDR3 has 15 amino acids. CDR3 sequence: CASRAGWLGQETQYF.

This sequence joins TRBV12-3 or TRBV12-4 and TRBJ1-1. This CDR3 is built from 15 residues. CDR3 sequence: CASSASGRYSTEAFF.

The rearrangement joins TRBV29-1 to TRBJ2-6; TCRdb designates TRBD1, a call that cannot be tested without DNA. Germline V gives CDR1 SQVTM, CDR2 ANQGSEA. The length of the CDR3 is 16 residues. The CDR3 sequence: CSVEDRVFSGANVLTF.

The chain employs TRBV7-3 and TRBJ2-2; TCRdb lists TRBD1, though no DNA is available to test this call. The CDR3 runs 15 residues. Germline CDR1 and CDR2: SGHTA and FQGTGA. The CDR3 sequence is CASSLDSPNTGELFF. Together with reference TRBV7-3 and TRBJ2-2, the CDR3 gives the full variable domain: GAGVSQTPSNKVTEKGKYVELRCDPISGHTALYWYRQSLGQGPEFLIYFQGTGAADDSGLPNDRFFAVRPEGSVSTLKIQRTERGDSAVYLCASSLDSPNTGELFFGEGSRLTVL.

The chain's CDR3 is CSVDAGDRGRSPLHF. The V gene is TRBV29-1, the J gene TRBJ1-6; TCRdb's D call, TRBD1, is unchecked because there is no DNA. CDR1 and CDR2 (germline): SQVTM, ANQGSEA. The CDR3 is 15 residues long.

This chain uses TRBV15 with TRBJ2-1; TCRdb lists TRBD1, though no DNA is available to test this call. The CDR3 runs 14 residues. Germline CDR1 LNHNV, CDR2 YYDKDF (reference sequence). CDR3 region: CATSREKGHWEQFF.

This chain joins TRBV28 and TRBJ2-3; the TRBD2 assignment by TCRdb is unverifiable without DNA. The CDR3 consists of 15 residues. The germline V gene encodes CDR1 MDHEN and CDR2 SYDVKM. The CDR3 loop reads CASRRLAGELDTQYF.

The V gene is TRBV6-5, the J gene TRBJ2-1; with no DNA, the TCRdb D assignment of TRBD2 cannot be verified. The CDR3 sequence is 15 residues long. The germline V gene encodes CDR1 MNHEY and CDR2 SVGAGI. The CDR3 protein is CASAPEGFTNNEQFF.

This chain uses TRBV7-2 with TRBJ2-3. From germline, CDR1 is SGHTA and CDR2 FQGNSA. The CDR3 is made up of 16 amino acids. CDR3 protein: CASSLGVYPSTDTQYF.

The rearrangement joins TRBV20-1 to TRBJ2-7; TCRdb selects TRBD2, and the lack of DNA leaves this call unchecked. CDR1 is DFQATT, CDR2 SNEGSKA, per germline (reference sequence). This CDR3 is built from 13 residues. CDR3 amino acids: CSARSSGSYEQYF.

The V gene is TRBV28, the J gene TRBJ2-7; no DNA is available, so the TRBD1 call from TCRdb remains unchecked. The CDR3 has 15 amino acids. The germline V gene has CDR1 MDHEN and CDR2 SYDVKM. CDR3 in amino acids: CASSSPPWGSYEQYF.

The chain joins TRBV29-1 to TRBJ2-7; TCRdb reports TRBD1, a call that lacks DNA to check it against. The CDR3 runs 15 residues. Germline lookup yields CDR1 SQVTM and CDR2 ANQGSEA. CDR3 residues: CSVARQGVSSYEQYF.

The chain couples TRBV5-1 to TRBJ2-7; TCRdb proposes TRBD1, but this gene call is untestable without DNA. CDR3 length: 14 amino acids. Per germline, CDR1 SGHRS and CDR2 YFSETQ. CDR3 residues: CASSPGYGDYEQYF.

This clonotype shows up as medium-sized by frequency. V and J are TRBV7-8 and TRBJ2-1; TCRdb's D call of TRBD2 is untestable without DNA. The CDR3 length is 14 residues. In germline, CDR1 is SGHVS, CDR2 FQNEAQ. CDR3: CASSLGAGLDEQFF.

This chain links TRBV5-1 with TRBJ2-1. The germline V gene has CDR1 SGHRS and CDR2 YFSETQ. The CDR3 consists of 13 residues. Here the CDR3 reads CASTPGSTNEQFF.

The chain uses TRBV6-5 and TRBJ2-1; there is no DNA to check the TCRdb D call of TRBD1. Germline CDR1 and CDR2: MNHEY and SVGAGI. CDR3 length equals 16 residues. CDR3 loop: CASSPRGSGTYNEQFF.

The chain recombines TRBV28 with TRBJ2-7; TCRdb lists TRBD1, though no DNA is available to test this call. Germline V gene data show CDR1 as MDHEN and CDR2 as SYDVKM. The CDR3 is 13 amino acids. This chain's CDR3 is CASSFQGANEQYF.

This sequence joins TRBV14 and TRBJ2-1; TCRdb's D call, TRBD1, is unchecked because there is no DNA. The CDR3 extends over 13 amino acids. Germline lookup yields CDR1 SGHDN and CDR2 FVKESK. The CDR3 sequence is CASSPPDGNEQSF.

The chain joins TRBV20-1 to TRBJ2-7; lacking DNA, the TRBD1 call made by TCRdb goes unchecked. CDR1 and CDR2 from the germline V gene are DFQATT and SNEGSKA (reference sequence). The CDR3 spans 13 residues. The CDR3 loop reads CSARPRQRYEQYF.

The rearrangement uses TRBV4-1 and TRBJ1-1; TCRdb returns TRBD1, unconfirmable since there is no DNA. The CDR3 covers 16 residues. Germline values: CDR1 MGHRA, CDR2 YSYEKL. The chain's CDR3 is CASSHRPGTGDTEAFF.

The chain couples TRBV15 to TRBJ2-1; the D gene TCRdb calls, TRBD2, cannot be checked with no DNA. The CDR3 is 14 amino acids. Germline V gene sequence: CDR1 LNHNV, CDR2 YYDKDF (reference sequence). The CDR3 here is CATSGRRADNEQFF.

The chain employs TRBV14 and TRBJ2-1; with no DNA, the TCRdb D assignment of TRBD2 cannot be verified. Germline V gene lookup returns CDR1 SGHDN and CDR2 FVKESK. This CDR3 has 15 residues. The CDR3 loop reads CASSQEGGIINEQFF. The entire variable domain, with the rest obtained from reference TRBV14 and TRBJ2-1, is as follows: EAGVTQFPSHSVIEKGQTVTLRCDPISGHDNLYWYRRVMGKEIKFLLHFVKESKQDESGMPNNRFLAERTGGTYSTLKVQPAELEDSGVYFCASSQEGGIINEQFFGPGTRLTVL.

CDR3 amino acids: CASSVGQSSGNTIYF. This chain links TRBV9 with TRBJ1-3. The V gene's germline CDR1 is SGDLS and CDR2 YYNGEE. This CDR3 is 15 amino acids long.

The chain links TRBV29-1 to TRBJ2-1. The CDR3 consists of 16 residues. CDR1 and CDR2 from the germline V gene are SQVTM and ANQGSEA. The CDR3 sequence: CSVENPDRTTYNEQFF.

The chain links TRBV7-6 to TRBJ2-7; there is no DNA to check the TCRdb D call of TRBD2. CDR3 size: 15 residues. CDR1 is SGHVS, CDR2 FNYEAQ, per germline. The CDR3 loop reads CASSHRAGGPGEQYF.

The chain carries TRBV6-5 and TRBJ1-1. Germline CDR1 and CDR2: MNHEY and SVGAGI. This CDR3 is 13 amino acids long. This CDR3 is CASSYSSGMAAFF.

V is TRBV24-1 and J is TRBJ2-2. The CDR3 is 15 residues long. Germline assignment: CDR1 KGHDR and CDR2 SFDVKD. This chain's CDR3 is CATSDPTENTGELFF.